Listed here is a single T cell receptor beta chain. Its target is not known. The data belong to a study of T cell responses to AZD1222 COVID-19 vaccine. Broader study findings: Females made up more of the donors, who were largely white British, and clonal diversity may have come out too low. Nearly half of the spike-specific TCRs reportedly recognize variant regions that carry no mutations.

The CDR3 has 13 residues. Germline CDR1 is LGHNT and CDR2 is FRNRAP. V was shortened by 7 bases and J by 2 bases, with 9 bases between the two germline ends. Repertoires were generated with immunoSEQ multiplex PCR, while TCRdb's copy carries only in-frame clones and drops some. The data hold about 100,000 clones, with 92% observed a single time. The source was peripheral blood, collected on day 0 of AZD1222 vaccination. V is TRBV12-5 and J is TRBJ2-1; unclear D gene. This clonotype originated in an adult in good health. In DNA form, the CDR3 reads TGTGCTAGTGCTATCACAGCCTACAATGAGCAGTTCTTC. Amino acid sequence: CASAITAYNEQFF.